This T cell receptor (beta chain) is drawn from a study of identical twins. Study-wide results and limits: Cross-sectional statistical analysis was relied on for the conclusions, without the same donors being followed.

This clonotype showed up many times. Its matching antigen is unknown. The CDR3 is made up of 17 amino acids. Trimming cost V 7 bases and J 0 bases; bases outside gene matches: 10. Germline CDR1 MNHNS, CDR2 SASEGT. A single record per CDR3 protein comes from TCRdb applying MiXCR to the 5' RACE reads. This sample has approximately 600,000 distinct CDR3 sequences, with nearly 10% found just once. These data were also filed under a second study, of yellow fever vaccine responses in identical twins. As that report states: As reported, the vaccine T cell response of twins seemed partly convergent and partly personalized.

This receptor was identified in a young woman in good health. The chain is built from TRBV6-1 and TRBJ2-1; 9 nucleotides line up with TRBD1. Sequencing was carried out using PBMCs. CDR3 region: CASILRQGGSSYNEQFF. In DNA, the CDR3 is TGTGCCAGCATCCTTAGACAGGGGGGAAGCTCCTACAATGAGCAGTTCTTC.